Below are 13 T cell receptor beta chains sequenced from a single sample in a study of shared clonotypes between healthy human individuals. Sequenced by immunoSEQ multiplex PCR; TCRdb stores in-frame clones only, minus some. This sample carries some 980,000 clones, over 60% of them seen once, and the ten largest clones take about 1.5%. Specimen: memory CD4+ T cells sorted from blood. Subset of the sample: CD45RA-negative fraction. These receptor sequences come from a man aged 18-30 years in good health.

The chain uses TRBV10-3 and TRBJ2-7, with 11 bases that match TRBD2. This CDR3 is 13 amino acids long. Germline V gene data show CDR1 as ENHRY and CDR2 as SYGVKD. V was pared by 10 bases and J by 4 bases, with 6 bases of the junction left unmatched. The CDR3 loop reads CATTSGSNYEQYF. The CDR3 region has the DNA TGTGCCACAACTAGCGGGAGTAATTACGAGCAGTACTTC.

This clone has only one observation. This chain's CDR3 is CASSISGGAIYEQYF. As DNA, the CDR3 is TGTGCCAGCAGCATTAGCGGGGGAGCTATCTACGAGCAGTACTTC. This sequence joins TRBV7-2 and TRBJ2-7, with 9 bases that match TRBD2. V gave up 5 bases and J gave up 3 bases; unmatched junction bases: 8. Germline V gene lookup returns CDR1 SGHTA and CDR2 FQGNSA. CDR3 length: 15 amino acids.

This chain connects TRBV6-6 to TRBJ2-5; TRBD1 aligns across 8 bases. CDR1 is MNHNY and CDR2 is SVGAGI in the germline V gene (reference sequence). J lost 2 bases, V lost 4 bases, and 3 bases had no gene match. This CDR3 is 14 amino acids long. The CDR3 nucleotides read TGTGCCAGCAGTTGGGGACAGGCGCAAGAGACCCAGTACTTC. Residues: CASSWGQAQETQYF.

V is TRBV7-9 and J is TRBJ1-4; D uncertain. The germline V gene has CDR1 SEHNR and CDR2 FQNEAQ (reference sequence). The CDR3 runs to 15 residues. V gave up 3 bases and J gave up 0 bases, with 8 bases separating them. Here the CDR3 DNA reads TGTGCCAGCAGCTTGGACGGGGCAACTAATGAAAAACTGTTTTTT. Translated: CASSLDGATNEKLFF. Full variable domain (rest looked up from reference TRBV7-9 and TRBJ1-4): DTGVSQNPRHKITKRGQNVTFRCDPISEHNRLYWYRQTLGQGPEFLTYFQNEAQLEKSRLLSDRFSAERPKGSFSTLEIQRTEQGDSAMYLCASSLDGATNEKLFFGSGTQLSVL.

V and J are TRBV30 and TRBJ2-2, with 9 bases matching TRBD1. Trimming at V came to 4 bases and at J to 4 bases, leaving 7 bases not matched to a gene. This CDR3 has 15 amino acids. Germline CDR1 is GTSNPN and CDR2 is SVGIG (reference sequence). As DNA, the CDR3 is TGTGCCTGGACACAGGACAGGGGTGGCACCGGGGAGCTGTTTTTT. This codes for CAWTQDRGGTGELFF.

The rearrangement links TRBV7-2 to TRBJ2-3; D possibly uses TRBD1 or TRBD2 (5 bases each). Germline V CDR1 and CDR2: SGHTA, FQGNSA. Trimming took off 1 base at V and 2 bases at J, with 10 bases between the two ends. The CDR3 covers 15 residues. CDR3 amino acids: CASSLDGGPTDTQYF. CDR3 in DNA: TGTGCCAGCAGCTTAGATGGGGGTCCCACAGATACGCAGTATTTT. Full variable domain (rest looked up from reference TRBV7-2 and TRBJ2-3): GAGVSQSPSNKVTEKGKDVELRCDPISGHTALYWYRQSLGQGLEFLIYFQGNSAPDKSGLPSDRFSAERTGGSVSTLTIQRTQQEDSAVYLCASSLDGGPTDTQYFGPGTRLTVL.

In its sample, this clone was seen many times. This CDR3 is CASSDPTSGDSYEQYF. In DNA, the CDR3 is TGTGCCAGCAGTGACCCTACTAGCGGGGATTCCTACGAGCAGTACTTC. This chain uses TRBV2 with TRBJ2-7; TRBD2 aligns across 10 bases. The V gene's germline CDR1 is SNHLY and CDR2 FYNNEI. The CDR3 loop spans 16 amino acids. Trimming took 3 bases from V and 1 from J; bases not matched to a gene: 6.

The chain combines TRBV7-2 with TRBJ2-1; 10 positions agree with TRBD2. This CDR3 is 16 amino acids long. The V and J ends lost 7 bases and 5 bases, in that order; junction bases with no gene match: 11. The germline gives CDR1 SGHTA, CDR2 FQGNSA. The CDR3 DNA reads TGTGCCAGCACGAAACAAGGGACTAGCGACCACAATGAGCAGTTCTTC. Residues: CASTKQGTSDHNEQFF.

V usage is TRBV6-1 and J usage is TRBJ2-2; D is perhaps TRBD1 (6 bases). CDR1 is MNHNS and CDR2 is SASEGT in the germline V gene. The CDR3 runs to 13 residues. Trimming stripped 7 bases from V and 6 bases from J, with 12 bases between. Here the CDR3 DNA reads TGTGCCAGCAACAGGGAAATTGCCGGGGAGCTGTTTTTT. It specifies CASNREIAGELFF.

The rearrangement joins TRBV10-1 to TRBJ2-1; 7 bases fit TRBD1. CDR1 and CDR2 from the germline V gene are WNHNN and SYGVQD (reference sequence). CDR3 size: 15 residues. V lost 2 bases and J lost 7; bases outside the gene matches: 8. Here the CDR3 DNA reads TGCGCCAGCAGTGAGCACACAGGGGCCCTTAATGAGCAGTTCTTC. Encoded protein: CASSEHTGALNEQFF.

This rearrangement joins TRBV5-4 to TRBJ1-2, with TRBD1 matching 7 bases. With V trimmed by 6 bases and J by 0 bases, 11 bases remained unmatched. Germline loops: CDR1 SGHNT, CDR2 YYREEE (reference sequence). CDR3 size: 16 residues. In nucleotides, the CDR3 is TGTGCCAGCACCCCCTCCGGGACAGCGCCTAACTATGGCTACACCTTC. Its protein product is CASTPSGTAPNYGYTF.

CDR3 nucleotide sequence: TGTGCCAGCAGCTTGCCGGAGGGCGAAATAGACGAGCAGTACTTC. The encoded protein is CASSLPEGEIDEQYF. The V and J genes are TRBV7-6 and TRBJ2-7; maybe TRBD2 (6 bases). The germline V gene encodes CDR1 SGHVS and CDR2 FNYEAQ. This CDR3 region has 15 residues. The V and J ends lost 3 bases and 5 bases respectively, with 17 bases between them. The full variable domain, its missing parts supplied by reference TRBV7-6 and TRBJ2-7, is GAGVSQSPRYKVTKRGQDVALRCDPISGHVSLYWYRQALGQGPEFLTYFNYEAQQDKSGLPNDRFSAERPEGSISTLTIQRTEQRDSAMYRCASSLPEGEIDEQYFGPGTRLTVT.

Only one count was recorded for this clone. The rearrangement joins TRBV28 to TRBJ1-3; D not certain. CDR3 length: 15 residues. V lost 11 bases, J lost 4 bases, and 21 bases lay in between. The germline gives CDR1 MDHEN, CDR2 SYDVKM. In DNA form, the CDR3 reads TGTGCCGCCACCGGCCGGGGTAAGGCCGGAAACACCATATATTTT. As protein: CAATGRGKAGNTIYF.